Described below is a single T cell receptor beta chain sequence and its context. Its specificity is not known. The CDR3 length is 23 residues. V was shortened by 1 base and J by 0 bases, with 33 bases between the two germline ends. This table comes from immunoSEQ multiplex PCR, and its TCRdb copy is limited to in-frame clones, with some not included. This sample has around 120,000 clones, with around 93% found just once. The data originate from a study of T cell responses to AZD1222 COVID-19 vaccine. Study-wide points: Nearly half of the spike-specific TCRs reportedly recognize variant regions that carry no mutations. At study baseline, merely over 5 AZD1222 recipients were seropositive.

The chain combines TRBV5-3 with TRBJ2-3; the D call may be TRBD1 or TRBD2 (5 bases each). TRBV5-3 is annotated as an ORF whose role is uncertain. This clonotype originated in an adult who received the AZD1222 COVID-19 vaccine. This sample comprised peripheral blood, obtained 28 days after the second AZD1222 dose. This chain's CDR3 is CARSLFSGTPTKGAPHSTDTQYF. The CDR3 DNA reads as TGTGCCAGAAGCTTGTTTTCAGGGACCCCTACAAAAGGAGCCCCCCACAGCACAGATACGCAGTATTTT.